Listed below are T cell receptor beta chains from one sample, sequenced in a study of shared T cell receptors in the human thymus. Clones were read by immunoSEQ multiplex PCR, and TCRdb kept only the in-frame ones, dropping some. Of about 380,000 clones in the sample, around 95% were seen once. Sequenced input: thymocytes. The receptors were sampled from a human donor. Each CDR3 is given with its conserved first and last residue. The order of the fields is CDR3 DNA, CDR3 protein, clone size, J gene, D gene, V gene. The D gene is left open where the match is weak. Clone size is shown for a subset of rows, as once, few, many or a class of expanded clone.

TGTGCCAGCAGTTTCAACAGGACTAGCGCTAAGGATGAGCAGTTCTTC	CASSFNRTSAKDEQFF	-	TRBJ2-1	TRBD2	TRBV6-5
TGTGCCAGCAGTTACACGGGAGGACCCTACGAGCAGTACTTC	CASSYTGGPYEQYF	-	TRBJ2-7	TRBD2	TRBV6-5
TGTGCCAGCAGCCATGAACGGGGCCCTAATGAAAAACTGTTTTTT	CASSHERGPNEKLFF	-	TRBJ1-4	-	TRBV28
TGTGCCAGCAGCTACACCGGGACAGGTCACATGAACACTGAAGCTTTCTTT	CASSYTGTGHMNTEAFF	-	TRBJ1-1	TRBD1	TRBV5-8
TGTGCCATTCGTCGGGCGGAGGAGGCTTTCTTT	CAIRRAEEAFF	-	TRBJ1-1	-	TRBV11-2
TGCGCCAGCAGCCAAGAGCACAGCAATGAGCAGTTCTTC	CASSQEHSNEQFF	-	TRBJ2-1	-	TRBV4-1
TGTGCCAGCAGTGAGGGTTTAGCGGGAGGGCCCACAGATACGCAGTATTTT	CASSEGLAGGPTDTQYF	-	TRBJ2-3	TRBD2	TRBV2
TGCGCCAGCAGCTTGCCGGGGACTAGCGGGAGGGCGACAGATACGCAGTATTTT	CASSLPGTSGRATDTQYF	once	TRBJ2-3	TRBD2	TRBV5-1
TGTGCCAGCAGCCCCGGGACTAGCGGGAGGGCCGATTGCACAGATACGCAGTATTTT	CASSPGTSGRADCTDTQYF	-	TRBJ2-3	TRBD2	TRBV7-6
TGTGCCAGCAGCTTAGGTACTAGCGGGAGTACGCAGTATTTT	CASSLGTSGSTQYF	-	TRBJ2-3	TRBD2	TRBV7-2
TGCGCCAGCAGCCAGAGGCAGCGGGATGGGACCCAGTACTTC	CASSQRQRDGTQYF	-	TRBJ2-5	TRBD2	TRBV4-1
TGTGCCAGCAGTAGGAGAACGCAGGGAAACCCCCCCTACGAGCAGTACTTC	CASSRRTQGNPPYEQYF	-	TRBJ2-7	-	TRBV27